This paragraph reports one TCR beta chain. Its antigen specificity is not known. Within one base of it there is no much larger clone, and no base qualities were kept. This sample stems from a study of immune cell composition in non-small cell lung cancer (dated by TCRdb to between 2016 and 2019). Study-wide context: To assign histologic subtype, which was mostly lung adenocarcinoma or squamous cell carcinoma, H&E was combined with p63, CK5, Napsin A and TTF-1 immunohistochemistry. For supplementary cohort #1, made up of about nine lung adenocarcinoma cases, paired tumour/lung TCR-beta sequencing was done and TIL populations were generated so that tumour reactivity could be assessed. A few tumour specimens that had TCR-beta data belonged to rare histological subtypes and were left out of the subtype comparisons. TCR-beta sequencing from Adaptive Biotechnologies was done on a few dozen paired sets of NSCLC tumour and non-adjacent lung specimens and on roughly 28 tumour-only specimens.

Genomic DNA was extracted with the QIAamp DNA kit from frozen aliquots of unsorted single-cell suspensions. The tumour samples consisted of surgically resected non-small cell lung cancer tissue. Tissues were received within 2 hours of resection and processed immediately into single-cell suspensions. Tissue was mechanically dissociated and enzymatically digested with DNase I, collagenase I and hyaluronidase for approximately 31 minutes at 37 °C, then filtered and RBC-lysed. A two-step multiplex PCR was used to amplify TCR-beta CDR3 regions from genomic DNA, and Illumina-compatible adaptors were added in the second step. TCR-beta immunosequencing was performed on an Illumina platform as a commercial immunoSEQ service. Regarding the original processing steps: Repertoires were summarised by productive clonality and by Top 10 Clones, defined as the percentage of T-cell templates derived from the ten most frequent sequences. Productive clonality ranged from 0 to 1, with 1 indicating a monoclonal population. Using log10 scatter plots, tumour-associated clones were identified as sequences that made up at least 0.1% of tumour T-cell templates yet were absent from the matched non-adjacent lung. Analyses were done in GraphPad Prism7 and R, with Student's t-tests for two-group comparisons, ANOVA for stages, and linear regression for relationships. This is the immuneACCESS table as TCRdb keeps it, with only in-frame sequences that have V and J called. A part of the clones is gone; compared with another copy, unresolved V genes explain less than half, and the rest is unexplained. V and J calls and clone size are copied from that table; D and trimming were computed from the DNA. The sample includes about 7,000 clones, with roughly 70% observed a single time. Of the sample, 4% to 5.5% falls within the top ten clones.

Beyond this particular receptor, the publication reports: The reactivity cohort was only roughly eleven cases, and tumour-reactive clones were not shown to share sequences with the dominant in vivo tumour-associated clones. In some ten adenocarcinoma cases, a strong correlation was found between maximal tumour-associated clone frequency and TIL tumour reactivity, whereas no such correlation was found between overall clonality and TIL tumour reactivity. Top 10 clone scores and productive clonality were significantly higher in lung squamous cell carcinoma than in lung adenocarcinoma tumours. No significant correlation was found between tumour TCR-beta clonality and smoking pack-years. Nearly half of NSCLC cases had tumour-associated clones >0.5%, found in approximately 30% of adenocarcinomas compared with under 80% of squamous carcinomas.

Here V drops 4 bases and J drops 4 bases, and the junction holds 7 bases not matched to any gene. Reading from cysteine to phenylalanine, the CDR3 counts 14 amino acids. The read is trimmed to its CDR3 DNA, 42 bases read in frame from base 1. The germline V gene supplies CDR1 SGHRS and CDR2 YFSETQ. The V and J genes are TRBV5-1 and TRBJ1-1; 7 junctional bases match TRBD1. The clonotype comes from a human donor with non-small cell lung cancer. The sequencing sample was made of lung tumor tissue. CDR3 loop: CASSQGGASTEAFF. The DNA reads as follows: TGCGCCAGCAGCCAGGGGGGCGCGAGCACTGAAGCTTTCTTT.